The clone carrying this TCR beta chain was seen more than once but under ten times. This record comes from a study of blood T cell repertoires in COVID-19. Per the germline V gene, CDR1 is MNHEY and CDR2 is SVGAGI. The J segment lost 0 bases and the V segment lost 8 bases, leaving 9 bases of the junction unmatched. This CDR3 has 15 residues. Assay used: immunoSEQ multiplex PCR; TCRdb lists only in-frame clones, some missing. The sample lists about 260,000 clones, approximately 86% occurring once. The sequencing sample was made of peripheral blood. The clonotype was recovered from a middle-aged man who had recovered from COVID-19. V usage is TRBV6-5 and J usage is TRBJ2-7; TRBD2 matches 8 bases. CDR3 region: CASRLVAGGSYEQYF. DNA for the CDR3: TGTGCCAGCCGCCTGGTGGCGGGGGGCTCCTACGAGCAGTACTTC.